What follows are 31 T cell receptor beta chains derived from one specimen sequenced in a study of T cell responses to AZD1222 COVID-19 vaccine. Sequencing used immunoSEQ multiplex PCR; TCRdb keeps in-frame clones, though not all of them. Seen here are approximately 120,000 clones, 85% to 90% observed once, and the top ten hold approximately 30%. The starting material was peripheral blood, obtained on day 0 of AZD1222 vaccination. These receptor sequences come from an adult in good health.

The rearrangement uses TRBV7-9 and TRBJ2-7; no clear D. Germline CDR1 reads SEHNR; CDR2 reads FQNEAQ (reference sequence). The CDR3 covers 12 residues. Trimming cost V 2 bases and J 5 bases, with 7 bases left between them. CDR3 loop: CASSLNGNEQYF. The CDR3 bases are TGTGCCAGCAGCTTAAACGGTAACGAGCAGTACTTC. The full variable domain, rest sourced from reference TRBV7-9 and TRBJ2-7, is DTGVSQNPRHKITKRGQNVTFRCDPISEHNRLYWYRQTLGQGPEFLTYFQNEAQLEKSRLLSDRFSAERPKGSFSTLEIQRTEQGDSAMYLCASSLNGNEQYFGPGTRLTVT.

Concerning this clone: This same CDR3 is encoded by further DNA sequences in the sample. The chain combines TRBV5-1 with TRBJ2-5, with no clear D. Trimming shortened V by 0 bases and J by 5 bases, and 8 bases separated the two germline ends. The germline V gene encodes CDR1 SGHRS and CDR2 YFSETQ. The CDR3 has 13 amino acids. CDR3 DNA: TGCGCCAGCAGCTTGGGCCGGGTGGAGACCCAGTACTTC. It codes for CASSLGRVETQYF.

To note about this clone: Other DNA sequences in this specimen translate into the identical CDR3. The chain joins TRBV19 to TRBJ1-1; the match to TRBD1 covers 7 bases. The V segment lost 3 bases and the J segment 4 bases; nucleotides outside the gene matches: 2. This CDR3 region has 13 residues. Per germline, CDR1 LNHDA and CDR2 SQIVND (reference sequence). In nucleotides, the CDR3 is TGTGCCAGTAGTATTCAGGGGGGCACTGAAGCTTTCTTT. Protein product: CASSIQGGTEAFF.

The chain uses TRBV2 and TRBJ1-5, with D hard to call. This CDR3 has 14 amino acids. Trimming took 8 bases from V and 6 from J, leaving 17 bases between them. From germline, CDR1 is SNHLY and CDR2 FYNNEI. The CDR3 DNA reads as TGTGCCAGCGAAGCTTTCGGCCAAGGTCAGCCCCAGCATTTT. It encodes CASEAFGQGQPQHF.

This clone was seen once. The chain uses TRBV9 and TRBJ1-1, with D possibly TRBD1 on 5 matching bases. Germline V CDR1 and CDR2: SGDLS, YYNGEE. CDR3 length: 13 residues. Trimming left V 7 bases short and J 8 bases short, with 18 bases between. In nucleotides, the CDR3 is TGTGCCAGCGGGGCAAGGTTGAGTTCCGAAGCTTTCTTT. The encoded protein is CASGARLSSEAFF. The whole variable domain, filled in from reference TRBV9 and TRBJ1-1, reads DSGVTQTPKHLITATGQRVTLRCSPRSGDLSVYWYQQSLDQGLQFLIQYYNGEERAKGNILERFSAQQFPDLHSELNLSSLELGDSALYFCASGARLSSEAFFGQGTRLTVV.

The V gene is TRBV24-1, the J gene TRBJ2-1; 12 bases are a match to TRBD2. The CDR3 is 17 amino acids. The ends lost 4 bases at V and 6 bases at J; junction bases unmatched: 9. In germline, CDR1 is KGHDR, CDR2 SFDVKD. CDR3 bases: TGTGCCACCAGTGACTCGGTACTAGCGGGGGGACGCAATGAGCAGTTCTTC. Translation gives CATSDSVLAGGRNEQFF.

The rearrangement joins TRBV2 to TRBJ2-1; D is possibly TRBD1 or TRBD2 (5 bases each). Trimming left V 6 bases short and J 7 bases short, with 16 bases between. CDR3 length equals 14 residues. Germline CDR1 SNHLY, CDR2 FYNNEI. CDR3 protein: CASRGPPGSNEQFF. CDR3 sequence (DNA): TGTGCCAGCAGGGGGCCCCCGGGGTCTAATGAGCAGTTCTTC.

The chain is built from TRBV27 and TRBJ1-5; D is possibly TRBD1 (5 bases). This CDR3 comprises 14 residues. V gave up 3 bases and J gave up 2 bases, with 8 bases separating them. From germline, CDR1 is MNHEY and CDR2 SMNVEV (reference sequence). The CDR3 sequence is CASSFLGGNQPQHF. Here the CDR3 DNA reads TGTGCCAGCAGTTTCCTGGGGGGCAATCAGCCCCAGCATTTT.

CDR3 in DNA: TGCGCCAGCAGCCTCCGGGGGGACCAAAACATTCAGTACTTC. It specifies CASSLRGDQNIQYF. This chain links TRBV5-1 with TRBJ2-4, with TRBD2 matching over 7 bases. J gave up 5 bases and V 4 bases, and 6 bases lay outside the gene matches. This CDR3 contains 14 residues. In germline, CDR1 is SGHRS, CDR2 YFSETQ. Variable domain in full (rest from reference TRBV5-1 and TRBJ2-4): KAGVTQTPRYLIKTRGQQVTLSCSPISGHRSVSWYQQTPGQGLQFLFEYFSETQRNKGNFPGRFSGRQFSNSRSEMNVSTLELGDSALYLCASSLRGDQNIQYFGAGTRLSVL.

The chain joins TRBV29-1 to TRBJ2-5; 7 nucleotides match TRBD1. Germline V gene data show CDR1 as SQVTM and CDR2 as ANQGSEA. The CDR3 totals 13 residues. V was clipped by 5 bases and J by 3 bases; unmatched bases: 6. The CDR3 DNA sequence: TGCAGCGTTCCCGGACAGGCCGAAGAGACCCAGTACTTC. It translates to CSVPGQAEETQYF.

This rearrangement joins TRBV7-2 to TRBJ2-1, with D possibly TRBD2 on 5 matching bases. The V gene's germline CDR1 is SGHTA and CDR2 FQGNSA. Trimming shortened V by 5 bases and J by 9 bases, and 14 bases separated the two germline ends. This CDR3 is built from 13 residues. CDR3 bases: TGTGCCAGCAGCCCACCCTCGGGGATTGAGCAGTTCTTC. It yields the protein CASSPPSGIEQFF.

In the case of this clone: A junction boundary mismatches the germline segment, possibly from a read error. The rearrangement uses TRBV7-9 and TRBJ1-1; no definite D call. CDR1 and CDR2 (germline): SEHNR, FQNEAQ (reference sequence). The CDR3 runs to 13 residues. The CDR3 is CASGLPLGTEAFF. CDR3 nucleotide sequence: TGTGCCAGCGGCTTACCGCTTGGTACTGAAGCTTTCTTT. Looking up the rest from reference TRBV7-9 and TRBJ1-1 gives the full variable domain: DTGVSQNPRHKITKRGQNVTFRCDPISEHNRLYWYRQTLGQGPEFLTYFQNEAQLEKSRLLSDRFSAERPKGSFSTLEIQRTEQGDSAMYLCASGLPLGTEAFFGQGTRLTVV.

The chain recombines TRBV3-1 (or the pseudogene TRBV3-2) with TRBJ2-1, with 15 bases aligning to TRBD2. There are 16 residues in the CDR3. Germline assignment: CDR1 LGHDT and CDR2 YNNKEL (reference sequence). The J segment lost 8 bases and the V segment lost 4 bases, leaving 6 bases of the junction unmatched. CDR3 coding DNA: TGTGCCAGCAGCCTCAGGACTAGCGGGGGGGCCCATGAGCAGTTCTTC. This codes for CASSLRTSGGAHEQFF.

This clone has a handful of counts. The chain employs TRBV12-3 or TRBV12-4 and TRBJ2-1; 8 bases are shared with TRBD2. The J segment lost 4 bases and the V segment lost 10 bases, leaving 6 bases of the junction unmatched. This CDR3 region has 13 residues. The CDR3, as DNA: TGTGCCATCAAAGCGGGAGAATACAATGAGCAGTTCTTC. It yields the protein CAIKAGEYNEQFF.

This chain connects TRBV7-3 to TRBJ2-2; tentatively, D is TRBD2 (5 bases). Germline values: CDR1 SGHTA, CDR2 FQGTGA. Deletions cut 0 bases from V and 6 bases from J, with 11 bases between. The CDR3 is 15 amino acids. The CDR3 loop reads CASSLTSAEAGELFF. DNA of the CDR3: TGTGCCAGCAGCTTAACCAGTGCGGAGGCCGGGGAGCTGTTTTTT.

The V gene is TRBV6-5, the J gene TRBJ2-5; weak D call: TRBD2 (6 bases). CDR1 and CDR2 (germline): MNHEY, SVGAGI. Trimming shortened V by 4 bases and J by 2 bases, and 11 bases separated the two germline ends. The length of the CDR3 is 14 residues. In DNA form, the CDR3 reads TGTGCCAGCAGTTCGCCGGGAGAACAAGAGACCCAGTACTTC. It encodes CASSSPGEQETQYF.

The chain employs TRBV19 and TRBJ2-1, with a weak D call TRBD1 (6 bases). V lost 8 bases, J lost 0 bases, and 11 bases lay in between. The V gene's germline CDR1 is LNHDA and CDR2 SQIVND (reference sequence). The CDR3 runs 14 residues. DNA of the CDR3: TGTGCCAGTTGGGACACGAGCTCCTACAATGAGCAGTTCTTC. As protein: CASWDTSSYNEQFF.

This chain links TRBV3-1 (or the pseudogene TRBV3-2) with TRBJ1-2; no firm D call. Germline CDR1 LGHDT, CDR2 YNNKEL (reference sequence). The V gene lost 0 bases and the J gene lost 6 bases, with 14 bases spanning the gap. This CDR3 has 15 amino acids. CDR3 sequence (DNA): TGTGCCAGCAGCCAAGATTGGACGGGAGGGAATGGCTACACCTTC. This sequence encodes CASSQDWTGGNGYTF.

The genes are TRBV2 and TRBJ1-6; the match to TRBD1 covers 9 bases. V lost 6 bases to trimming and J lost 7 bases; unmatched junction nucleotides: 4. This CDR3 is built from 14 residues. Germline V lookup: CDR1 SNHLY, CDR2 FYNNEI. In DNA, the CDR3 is TGTGCCAGCAGAACCGGGACAGGGAATTCACCCCTCCACTTT. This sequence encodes CASRTGTGNSPLHF.

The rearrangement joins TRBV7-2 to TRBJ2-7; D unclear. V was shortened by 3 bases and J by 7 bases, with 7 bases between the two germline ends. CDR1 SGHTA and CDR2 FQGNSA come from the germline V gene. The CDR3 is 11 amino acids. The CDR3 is CASSLYREQYF. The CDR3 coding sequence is TGTGCCAGCAGCTTGTACAGAGAGCAGTACTTC.

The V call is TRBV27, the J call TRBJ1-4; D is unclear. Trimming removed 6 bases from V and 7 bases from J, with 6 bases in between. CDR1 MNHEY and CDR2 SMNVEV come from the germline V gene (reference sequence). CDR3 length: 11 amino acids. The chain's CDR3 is CASRMGEKLFF. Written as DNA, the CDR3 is TGTGCCAGCAGGATGGGTGAAAAACTGTTTTTT.

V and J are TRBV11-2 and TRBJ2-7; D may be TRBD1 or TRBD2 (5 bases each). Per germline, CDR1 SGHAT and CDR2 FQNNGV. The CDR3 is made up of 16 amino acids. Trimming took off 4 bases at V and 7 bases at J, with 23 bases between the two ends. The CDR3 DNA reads TGTGCCAGCAGCTGGTTCCTAGTGGGGGTCCCCATTGAGCAGTACTTC. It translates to CASSWFLVGVPIEQYF. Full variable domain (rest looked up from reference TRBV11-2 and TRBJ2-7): EAGVAQSPRYKIIEKRQSVAFWCNPISGHATLYWYQQILGQGPKLLIQFQNNGVVDDSQLPKDRFSAERLKGVDSTLKIQPAKLEDSAVYLCASSWFLVGVPIEQYFGPGTRLTVT.

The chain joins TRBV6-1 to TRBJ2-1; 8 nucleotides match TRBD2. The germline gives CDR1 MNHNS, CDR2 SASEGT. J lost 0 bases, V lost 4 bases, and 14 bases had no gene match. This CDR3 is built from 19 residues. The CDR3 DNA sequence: TGTGCCAGCAGTGTCTCTGCGGGGGGCGTTATTAGCTCCTACAATGAGCAGTTCTTC. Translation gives CASSVSAGGVISSYNEQFF.

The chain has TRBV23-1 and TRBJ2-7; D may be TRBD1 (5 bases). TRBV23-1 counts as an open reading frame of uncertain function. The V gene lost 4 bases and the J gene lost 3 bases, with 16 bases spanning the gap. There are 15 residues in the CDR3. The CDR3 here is CASSRDDTGLYEQYF. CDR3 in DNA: TGCGCCAGCAGTCGAGACGACACAGGTCTCTACGAGCAGTACTTC.

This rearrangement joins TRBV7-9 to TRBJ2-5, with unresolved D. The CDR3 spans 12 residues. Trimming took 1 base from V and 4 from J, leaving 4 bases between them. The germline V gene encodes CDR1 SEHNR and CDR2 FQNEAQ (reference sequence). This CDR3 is CASSLGPETQYF. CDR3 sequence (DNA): TGTGCCAGCAGCTTAGGCCCAGAGACCCAGTACTTC. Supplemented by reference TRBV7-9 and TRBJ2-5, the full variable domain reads DTGVSQNPRHKITKRGQNVTFRCDPISEHNRLYWYRQTLGQGPEFLTYFQNEAQLEKSRLLSDRFSAERPKGSFSTLEIQRTEQGDSAMYLCASSLGPETQYFGPGTRLLVL.

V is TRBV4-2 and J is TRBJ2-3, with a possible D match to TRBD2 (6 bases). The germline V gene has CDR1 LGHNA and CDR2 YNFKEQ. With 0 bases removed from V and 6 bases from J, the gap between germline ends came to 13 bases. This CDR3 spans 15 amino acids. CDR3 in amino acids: CASSQDPRRADTQYF. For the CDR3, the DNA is TGTGCCAGCAGCCAAGATCCCCGGAGGGCTGATACGCAGTATTTT.

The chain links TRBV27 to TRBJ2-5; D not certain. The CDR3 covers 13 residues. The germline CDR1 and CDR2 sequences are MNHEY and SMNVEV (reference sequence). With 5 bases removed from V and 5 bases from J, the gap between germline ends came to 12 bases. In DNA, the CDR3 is TGTGCCAGCAGTCCCGCTGGCCGGGAGACCCAGTACTTC. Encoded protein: CASSPAGRETQYF.

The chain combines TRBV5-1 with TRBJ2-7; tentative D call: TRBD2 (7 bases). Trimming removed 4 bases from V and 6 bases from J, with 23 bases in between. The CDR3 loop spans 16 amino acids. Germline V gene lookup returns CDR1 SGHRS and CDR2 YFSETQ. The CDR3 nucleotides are TGCGCCAGCAGCAGGGGGGGAGCAAACCTGGCGGTCGAGCAGTACTTC. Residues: CASSRGGANLAVEQYF.

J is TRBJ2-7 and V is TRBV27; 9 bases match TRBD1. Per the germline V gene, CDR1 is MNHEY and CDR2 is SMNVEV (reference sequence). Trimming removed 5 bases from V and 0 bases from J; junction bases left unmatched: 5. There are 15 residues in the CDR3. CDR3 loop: CASSKGQGSSYEQYF. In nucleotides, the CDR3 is TGTGCCAGCAGTAAAGGACAGGGGAGCTCCTACGAGCAGTACTTC.

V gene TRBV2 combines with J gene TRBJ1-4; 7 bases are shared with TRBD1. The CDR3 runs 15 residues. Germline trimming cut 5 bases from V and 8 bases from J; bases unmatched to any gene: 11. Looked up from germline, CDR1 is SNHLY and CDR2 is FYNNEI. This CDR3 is CASSPQTGLAEKLFF. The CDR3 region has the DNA TGTGCCAGCAGTCCCCAGACAGGGTTGGCGGAAAAACTGTTTTTT. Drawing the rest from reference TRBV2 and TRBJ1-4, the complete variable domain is EPEVTQTPSHQVTQMGQEVILRCVPISNHLYFYWYRQILGQKVEFLVSFYNNEISEKSEIFDDQFSVERPDGSNFTLKIRSTKLEDSAMYFCASSPQTGLAEKLFFGSGTQLSVL.

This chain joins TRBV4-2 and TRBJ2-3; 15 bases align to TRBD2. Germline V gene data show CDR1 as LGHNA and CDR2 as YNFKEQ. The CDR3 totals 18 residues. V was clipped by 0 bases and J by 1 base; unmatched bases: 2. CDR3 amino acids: CASSQEGLAGGRTDTQYF. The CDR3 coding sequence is TGTGCCAGCAGCCAAGAGGGACTAGCGGGAGGTCGCACAGATACGCAGTATTTT.